The 28 T cell receptor beta chains below were found in one sample sequenced in a study of radiation and T cells in renal cell carcinoma. Time point described: blood 2 weeks post-SBRT. Treatment reported: 15 Gy SBRT to primary tumor, nephrectomy 4 weeks later. Some clones are missing from TCRdb's copy, which holds only in-frame ones; the method was immunoSEQ multiplex PCR. The table lists over 55,000 clones, roughly four fifths of them singletons. Material: blood, obtained from a patient whose treatment included radiotherapy and nephrectomy. These receptors all come from a man aged 60 to 75 with renal cell carcinoma.

V usage is TRBV19 and J usage is TRBJ1-4, with 9 positions matching TRBD1. Germline loops: CDR1 LNHDA, CDR2 SQIVND (reference sequence). The junction had 7 bases not matched to a gene; V was cut back by 4 bases and J by 4 bases. The CDR3 has 16 residues. The CDR3 is CASSRGGTGNNEKLFF. As DNA, the CDR3 is TGTGCCAGTAGTAGGGGAGGGACAGGGAATAATGAAAAACTGTTTTTT.

The CDR3 spells CASSYRQGDNQPQHF. In nucleotides, the CDR3 is TGTGCCAGCAGTTATAGACAGGGGGACAATCAGCCCCAGCATTTT. The chain uses TRBV6-5 and TRBJ1-5; 9 nucleotides align to TRBD1. The CDR3 consists of 15 residues. V shed 3 bases and J 3 bases; nucleotides not matched to a gene: 3. Germline CDR1 and CDR2: MNHEY and SVGAGI.

The V call is TRBV7-2, the J call TRBJ2-1, with 7 positions matching TRBD2. Germline values: CDR1 SGHTA, CDR2 FQGNSA. CDR3 length equals 14 residues. The ends lost 4 bases at V and 4 bases at J; junction bases unmatched: 4. CDR3 DNA sequence: TGTGCCAGCAGCTCCTCAGCGGGGTACAATGAGCAGTTCTTC. Protein: CASSSSAGYNEQFF.

V and J are TRBV30 and TRBJ1-6; D is ambiguous. Per germline, CDR1 GTSNPN and CDR2 SVGIG (reference sequence). Trimming shortened V by 0 bases and J by 8 bases, and 11 bases separated the two germline ends. This CDR3 contains 14 residues. In nucleotides, the CDR3 is TGTGCCTGGAGTGTAGAGGCAGCGGATTCACCCCTCCACTTT. It yields the protein CAWSVEAADSPLHF.

This clone was counted a single time. The sample holds other DNA sequences that translate to the same CDR3. The chain is built from TRBV18 and TRBJ2-5; D is unresolved. The ends were cut back, 1 base at V and 3 bases at J, with 0 bases in the middle. CDR3 size: 11 residues. Germline loops: CDR1 KGHSH, CDR2 LQKENI. CDR3 region: CASSPQETQYF. CDR3 in DNA: TGTGCCAGCTCACCACAAGAGACCCAGTACTTC.

The rearrangement uses TRBV6-1 and TRBJ2-7; 10 nucleotides line up with TRBD1. This CDR3 contains 17 residues. CDR1 and CDR2 from the germline V gene are MNHNS and SASEGT. V was pared by 4 bases and J by 6 bases, with 15 bases of the junction left unmatched. As DNA, the CDR3 is TGTGCCAGCAGTGCCGGGACAGGGGAATTAGGAAACTCCGAGCAGTACGTC. It translates to CASSAGTGELGNSEQYV.

The J gene is TRBJ2-7, the V gene TRBV13, with unresolved D. CDR3 size: 15 residues. V was clipped by 5 bases and J by 3 bases, with 17 bases between them. From germline, CDR1 is PRHDT and CDR2 FYEKMQ (reference sequence). The CDR3 nucleotides read TGTGCCAGCAGCCAAAAACCCGGGCCTAACTACGAGCAGTACTTC. It translates to CASSQKPGPNYEQYF.

V gene TRBV5-1 combines with J gene TRBJ1-3; possible D gene TRBD1, 5 bases. Germline loops: CDR1 SGHRS, CDR2 YFSETQ. The CDR3 covers 15 residues. Between the trimmed V and J ends, which lost 0 bases and 0 bases, there was a span of 7 bases. In DNA form, the CDR3 reads TGCGCCAGCAGCTTGGTTGGGGCCTCTGGAAACACCATATATTTT. Translation: CASSLVGASGNTIYF. Combining the CDR3 with reference TRBV5-1 and TRBJ1-3 gives the whole variable domain KAGVTQTPRYLIKTRGQQVTLSCSPISGHRSVSWYQQTPGQGLQFLFEYFSETQRNKGNFPGRFSGRQFSNSRSEMNVSTLELGDSALYLCASSLVGASGNTIYFGEGSWLTVV.

This rearrangement joins TRBV11-2 to TRBJ2-7, with 10 nucleotides matching TRBD1. The CDR3 runs 15 residues. V shed 5 bases, J shed 3 bases, and the junction held 7 bases outside the gene matches. Germline V gene lookup returns CDR1 SGHAT and CDR2 FQNNGV. CDR3 protein: CASSLRTGGDYEQYF. The CDR3 bases are TGTGCCAGCAGCCTACGGACAGGGGGGGACTACGAGCAGTACTTC.

The chain couples TRBV7-2 to TRBJ1-2; 7 bases match TRBD1. This CDR3 region has 15 residues. Per germline, CDR1 SGHTA and CDR2 FQGNSA. V trimming: 0 bases; J trimming: 4 bases; junction bases outside the gene matches: 5. CDR3 loop: CASSLAEGAGYGYTF. As DNA, the CDR3 is TGTGCCAGCAGCTTAGCAGAGGGGGCAGGCTATGGCTACACCTTC.

This clone was found a few times. The rearrangement links TRBV13 to TRBJ1-1; 9 bases are shared with TRBD1. Germline V gene lookup returns CDR1 PRHDT and CDR2 FYEKMQ (reference sequence). J was trimmed by 1 base and V by 6 bases; bases with no gene match: 3. The CDR3 sequence is 14 residues long. The DNA of the CDR3 is TGTGCCAGCAGAAAGACAGGGGGGAACACTGAAGCTTTCTTT. It specifies CASRKTGGNTEAFF. The full variable domain, its missing parts supplied by reference TRBV13 and TRBJ1-1, is AAGVIQSPRHLIKEKRETATLKCYPIPRHDTVYWYQQGPGQDPQFLISFYEKMQSDKGSIPDRFSAQQFSDYHSELNMSSLELGDSALYFCASRKTGGNTEAFFGQGTRLTVV.

This clone has a handful of counts. V is TRBV20-1 and J is TRBJ2-7; tentative D call: TRBD2 (5 bases). The V and J ends lost 6 bases and 6 bases respectively, with 12 bases between them. The CDR3 covers 11 residues. The germline gives CDR1 DFQATT, CDR2 SNEGSKA (reference sequence). Here the CDR3 reads CSAALDGEQYV. The DNA for the CDR3 is TGCAGTGCCGCACTAGATGGCGAGCAGTACGTC.

The V call is TRBV2, the J call TRBJ1-2; tentatively, D is TRBD1 (5 bases). Looked up from germline, CDR1 is SNHLY and CDR2 is FYNNEI. V lost 5 bases and J 8 bases, leaving 12 bases between the germline ends. The CDR3 has 12 amino acids. CDR3 residues: CASSFDSEGYTF. In nucleotides, the CDR3 is TGTGCCAGCAGTTTCGACAGTGAGGGCTACACCTTC.

This clone occurred a few times. The J gene is TRBJ2-1, the V gene TRBV7-9; the match to TRBD2 covers 8 bases. The CDR3 runs to 15 residues. Germline CDR1 and CDR2: SEHNR and FQNEAQ (reference sequence). Trimming took 1 base from V and 5 from J; bases not matched to a gene: 4. The CDR3 loop is CASSLELAENNEQFF. In DNA form, the CDR3 reads TGTGCCAGCAGCTTAGAACTAGCGGAGAACAATGAGCAGTTCTTC.

There are a few counts of this clone. The rearrangement uses TRBV5-6 and TRBJ1-3; D remains ambiguous. Trimming took 5 bases from V and 4 from J, leaving 16 bases between them. Germline loops: CDR1 SGHDT, CDR2 YYEEEE. The CDR3 contains 15 residues. In nucleotides, the CDR3 is TGTGCCAGCAGTAAGCAGACCCTTAGGGGAAACACCATATATTTT. Its translation: CASSKQTLRGNTIYF.

The V and J genes are TRBV30 and TRBJ2-3; either TRBD1 or TRBD2 may fit D (6 bases each). CDR3 length: 16 amino acids. Germline-derived CDR1 and CDR2 are GTSNPN and SVGIG (reference sequence). V was clipped by 4 bases and J by 0 bases, with 17 bases between them. The chain's CDR3 is CAWNPLRGPSTDTQYF. The CDR3 region has the DNA TGTGCCTGGAACCCTCTACGGGGGCCTAGCACAGATACGCAGTATTTT.

This chain uses TRBV2 with TRBJ2-7; D is unclear. Trimming left V 5 bases short and J 1 base short, with 9 bases between. This CDR3 is built from 13 residues. Looked up from germline, CDR1 is SNHLY and CDR2 is FYNNEI. The chain's CDR3 is CASSQMRSYEQYV. Here the CDR3 DNA reads TGTGCCAGCAGTCAGATGAGGTCCTACGAGCAGTACGTC.

This clone has a handful of counts. The chain couples TRBV19 to TRBJ2-6; TRBD1 or TRBD2 may be the D gene (5 bases each). CDR3 length equals 16 residues. CDR1 LNHDA and CDR2 SQIVND come from the germline V gene (reference sequence). V was pared by 0 bases and J by 7 bases, with 13 bases between. Here the CDR3 DNA reads TGTGCCAGTAGTATAGATCACAGGAGGCTAGCCAACGTCCTGACTTTC. Amino acid sequence: CASSIDHRRLANVLTF.

The V gene is TRBV7-9, the J gene TRBJ2-7; D is unclear. CDR3 length: 13 residues. The germline V and J ends were trimmed by 1 base and 3 bases, with 7 bases remaining between them. Germline V lookup: CDR1 SEHNR, CDR2 FQNEAQ (reference sequence). The CDR3 loop reads CASSLGSNYEQYV. DNA for the CDR3: TGTGCCAGCAGCTTAGGCAGCAACTACGAGCAGTACGTC.

This chain uses TRBV25-1 with TRBJ2-1; 7 bases are shared with TRBD1. V dropped 6 bases and J dropped 6; count of bases not matched to a gene: 11. The V gene's germline CDR1 is MGHDK and CDR2 SYGVNS. This CDR3 is 15 amino acids long. The CDR3 loop is CASREGGASGNEQFF. In DNA, the CDR3 is TGTGCCAGCAGGGAAGGGGGCGCCTCAGGCAATGAGCAGTTCTTC.

The chain links TRBV7-2 to TRBJ2-3, with 10 bases fitting TRBD2. The V and J ends lost 5 bases and 5 bases, in that order; junction bases with no gene match: 13. Germline-derived CDR1 and CDR2 are SGHTA and FQGNSA. The CDR3 has 17 amino acids. The CDR3 DNA follows: TGTGCCAGCAGCCTACTTAGCGGGGGGCCAGGGGTAGATACGCAGTATTTT. Residues: CASSLLSGGPGVDTQYF.

The rearrangement uses TRBV29-1 and TRBJ2-2; D is perhaps TRBD2 (6 bases). Per germline, CDR1 SQVTM and CDR2 ANQGSEA. There are 13 residues in the CDR3. V lost 6 bases and J lost 2, with 10 bases in between. This CDR3 reads CSVGGINTGELFF. CDR3 sequence (DNA): TGCAGCGTAGGCGGGATCAACACCGGGGAGCTGTTTTTT.

This clone was counted once. The chain combines TRBV4-1 with TRBJ2-5; 8 nucleotides agree with TRBD2. From germline, CDR1 is MGHRA and CDR2 YSYEKL. The CDR3 extends over 15 amino acids. Unmatched junction bases numbered 13, after V lost 8 bases and J lost 5 bases. This CDR3 is CASGRLGLALETQYF. The CDR3 coding sequence is TGCGCCAGCGGCAGGCTCGGACTAGCCCTTGAGACCCAGTACTTC.

The chain links TRBV4-1 to TRBJ2-5, with D possibly matching TRBD1 (6 bases). The germline V and J ends were trimmed by 0 bases and 10 bases, with 18 bases remaining between them. CDR1 is MGHRA, CDR2 YSYEKL, per germline. The CDR3 is 15 residues long. CDR3 amino acids: CASSQEGHPSGDQYF. DNA for the CDR3: TGCGCCAGCAGCCAAGAGGGACACCCGTCTGGTGACCAGTACTTC.

V gene TRBV5-1 combines with J gene TRBJ2-3; D is unclear. The ends were cut back, 6 bases at V and 1 base at J, with 18 bases in the middle. This CDR3 contains 16 residues. Looked up from germline, CDR1 is SGHRS and CDR2 is YFSETQ. This CDR3 reads CASTEKIVTGTDTQYF. For the CDR3, the DNA is TGCGCCAGCACGGAGAAGATAGTGACGGGCACAGATACGCAGTATTTT.

The chain recombines TRBV5-8 with TRBJ1-2; the D is unclear. Germline V gene data show CDR1 as SGHTS and CDR2 as YDEGEE. This CDR3 region has 15 residues. V was trimmed by 0 bases and J by 0 bases, leaving 9 bases between them. CDR3 region: CASSLGYGSNYGYTF. In DNA form, the CDR3 reads TGTGCCAGCAGCTTGGGATACGGGTCTAACTATGGCTACACCTTC.

The chain is built from TRBV28 and TRBJ2-7, with 11 bases aligning to TRBD1. Trimming cost V 6 bases and J 3 bases; bases outside gene matches: 7. Germline values: CDR1 MDHEN, CDR2 SYDVKM. The CDR3 length is 15 residues. In DNA, the CDR3 is TGTGCCAGCAGGCCCGGGACAGGGGGTGTCTACGAGCAGTACGTC. This translates into CASRPGTGGVYEQYV.

The chain carries TRBV6-5 and TRBJ2-2; D unclear. The ends were cut back, 6 bases at V and 1 base at J, with 12 bases in the middle. This CDR3 is 15 amino acids long. Germline CDR1 MNHEY, CDR2 SVGAGI. CDR3 in amino acids: CASRGKRQNTGELFF. The CDR3 bases are TGTGCCAGCAGGGGAAAAAGGCAGAACACCGGGGAGCTGTTTTTT.